This T cell receptor (beta chain) appears in the sequencing data of a study of blood T cell repertoires in COVID-19. Across the study: The cDNA or gDNA used as material had been derived from T cells, B-cell-depleted T cells, or PBMCs.

The CDR3 is made up of 15 amino acids. Trimming left V 5 bases short and J 5 bases short, with 21 bases between. CDR1 and CDR2 from the germline V gene are GTSNPN and SVGIG (reference sequence). In the authors' workflow: Amplification of reference gene primers provided the estimated nucleated cell counts. The method was immunoSEQ multiplex PCR; TCRdb's version includes in-frame clones alone and lacks a portion of them. The DNA gave D and trimming, while V, J and clone size come from that table. The table has roughly 250,000 clones, around 89% seen once. The genes are TRBV30 and TRBJ1-1, with a possible D match to TRBD1 (6 bases). The sequencing sample was made of peripheral blood. The receptor comes from a young man with acute or convalescent COVID-19. In DNA, the CDR3 is TGTGCCTGGGGGGGGCCGGCCTTGGCGTGGACTGAAGCTTTCTTT. Its protein is CAWGGPALAWTEAFF.